A selection of T cell receptor beta chains follows, all from one sample in a study of blood T cell repertoires in COVID-19. Produced via immunoSEQ multiplex PCR; TCRdb's table is partial and in-frame only. The table lists some 510,000 clones, 85% to 90% of them singletons. The sample consisted of PBMCs or T cells enriched from blood (not recorded which). The receptors originated from a woman between 35 and 50 years old who had recovered from COVID-19. CDR3s include the opening cysteine and the closing phenylalanine or tryptophan. The order of the fields is CDR3 protein, CDR3 DNA, V gene, D gene, J gene, clone size. The D gene is left open where the match is weak. Size is omitted from some rows. Given values are once, few, many or a class for expanded clones.

CASSLVRGLPTDTQYF TGTGCCAGCAGCTTAGTTCGAGGACTACCCACAGATACGCAGTATTTT TRBV7-2 - TRBJ2-3 -
CASSQDRTGDKPQHF TGCGCCAGCAGCCAAGATAGAACAGGGGATAAGCCCCAGCATTTT TRBV4-1 TRBD1 TRBJ1-5 -
CATSSGNFYNEQFF TGTGCCACTTCGAGCGGGAATTTCTACAATGAGCAGTTCTTC TRBV7-9 TRBD2 TRBJ2-1 -
CASNQGFTTEAFF TGTGCCAGCAACCAGGGTTTTACGACTGAAGCTTTCTTT TRBV6-5 - TRBJ1-1 once
CASSHSGGSYEQYF TGCGCCAGCAGCCATTCGGGGGGGTCATACGAGCAGTACTTC TRBV4-3 TRBD2 TRBJ2-7 -
CASSPAPLRGEKLFF TGTGCCAGCAGCCCGGCGCCCCTCCGGGGGGAAAAACTGTTTTTT TRBV7-2 - TRBJ1-4 -
CASSRTGGSTNEKLFF TGCGCCAGCAGCCGGACAGGGGGTTCGACTAATGAAAAACTGTTTTTT TRBV5-1 TRBD1 TRBJ1-4 -
CASSLLLAGDGETQYF TGCGCCAGCAGCCTTTTACTAGCGGGAGATGGGGAGACCCAGTACTTC TRBV5-1 TRBD2 TRBJ2-5 -
CASSLAYRYTGELFF TGTGCCAGCAGCTTAGCCTACAGATACACCGGGGAGCTGTTTTTT TRBV7-9 - TRBJ2-2 -
CASSPLATGGSSTDTQYF TGTGCCAGCTCACCACTTGCAACAGGGGGATCTAGCACAGATACGCAGTATTTT TRBV18 TRBD1 TRBJ2-3 -
CASSEFRGGADTQYF TGTGCCAGCAGTGAATTTCGGGGAGGAGCGGATACGCAGTATTTT TRBV25-1 - TRBJ2-3 -
CASSRTSMAGGPSDTQYF TGTGCCAGCAGCCGTACCTCCATGGCGGGAGGGCCGTCAGATACGCAGTATTTT TRBV3-1/TRBV3-2 TRBD2 TRBJ2-3 -
CASSPTGIGETQYF TGCGCCAGCAGCCCGACAGGGATCGGGGAGACCCAGTACTTC TRBV5-1 TRBD1 TRBJ2-5 -
CASSPMGQGNQPQHF TGTGCCAGCTCACCAATGGGACAGGGCAATCAGCCCCAGCATTTT TRBV18 TRBD1 TRBJ1-5 -
CASSLADSAGVYEQYF TGTGCCAGCAGCTTGGCGGACAGCGCAGGAGTCTACGAGCAGTACTTC TRBV5-6 - TRBJ2-7 -
CATEQGGKEAFF TGTGCCACCGAACAGGGGGGCAAGGAAGCTTTCTTT TRBV6-5 TRBD1 TRBJ1-1 -
CASSPPSFGGGLNEQFF TGCGCCAGCAGCCCACCTTCTTTCGGCGGGGGACTCAATGAGCAGTTCTTC TRBV4-1 TRBD2 TRBJ2-1 -
CASSDPSGEETQYF TGCGCCAGCAGCGATCCTAGCGGGGAAGAGACCCAGTACTTC TRBV5-1 TRBD2 TRBJ2-5 -
CASSQDGGAKTDTQYF TGCGCCAGCAGCCAAGATGGGGGGGCTAAGACAGATACGCAGTATTTT TRBV4-3 - TRBJ2-3 once
CASNVEGRQPQHF TGTGCCAGCAATGTAGAGGGTAGGCAGCCCCAGCATTTT TRBV2 - TRBJ1-5 few
CASSLVGGAPLHF TGTGCCAGCAGTTTAGTCGGGGGAGCACCCCTCCACTTT TRBV27 - TRBJ1-6 once
CASSKRAPEQFF TGTGCCAGTAGTAAACGAGCGCCCGAGCAGTTCTTC TRBV19 - TRBJ2-1 once
CASSSYSGRGSEQYF TGTGCCAGCAGCTCCTATAGCGGGAGAGGATCCGAGCAGTACTTC TRBV7-2 TRBD2 TRBJ2-7 -
CASSIQYREGGANVLTF TGTGCCAGTAGTATCCAATACCGGGAGGGAGGGGCCAACGTCCTGACTTTC TRBV19 TRBD2 TRBJ2-6 -
CASSYPGGQRNTEAFF TGTGCCAGCAGCTACCCGGGTGGACAGAGGAACACTGAAGCTTTCTTT TRBV5-4 - TRBJ1-1 -
CASSDSGRSTDTQYF TGTGCCAGCAGTGATAGCGGGAGATCTACAGATACGCAGTATTTT TRBV2 TRBD2 TRBJ2-3 -
CASSQGLALDYEQYF TGTGCCAGCAGCCAAGGACTAGCCCTTGACTACGAGCAGTACTTC TRBV3-1/TRBV3-2 TRBD2 TRBJ2-7 -
CASKGWGDRDYGYTF TGTGCCAGTAAAGGTTGGGGGGACCGAGACTATGGCTACACCTTC TRBV19 - TRBJ1-2 -
CASSSPRDRVVYEQYF TGCGCCAGCAGCTCACCCCGGGACAGGGTAGTTTACGAGCAGTACTTC TRBV5-1 TRBD1 TRBJ2-7 -
CASSRGRDSGNTIYF TGTGCCAGCAGTCGAGGACGGGACTCTGGAAACACCATATATTTT TRBV6-5 - TRBJ1-3 -
CASSEEGNAEAFF TGTGCCAGCAGTGAAGAGGGGAACGCTGAAGCTTTCTTT TRBV2 - TRBJ1-1 -
CATSRGAGDETQYF TGTGCCACCAGCAGAGGGGCAGGGGACGAGACCCAGTACTTC TRBV15 - TRBJ2-5 -
CASSLGQSYGYTF TGTGCCAGCAGCCTGGGACAGTCCTATGGCTACACCTTC TRBV11-2 TRBD1 TRBJ1-2 -
CASSQALAKNIQYF TGTGCCAGCAGCCAAGCCCTAGCCAAAAACATTCAGTACTTC TRBV3-1/TRBV3-2 - TRBJ2-4 -
CASSPDPGQAVPGIHF TGTGCCAGCTCACCCGACCCGGGACAGGCCGTTCCCGGGATACATTTT TRBV18 TRBD1 TRBJ1-3 -
CASSQDTGTYEQYF TGTGCCAGCAGCCAAGATACAGGCACCTACGAGCAGTACTTC TRBV4-2 - TRBJ2-7 -
CASSPRWSSGNTIYF TGTGCCAGCAGCCCCCGGTGGAGCTCTGGAAACACCATATATTTT TRBV7-2 - TRBJ1-3 -
CASSPLGMGGNSPLHF TGTGCCAGCAGCCCACTGGGCATGGGGGGTAATTCACCCCTCCACTTT TRBV7-9 - TRBJ1-6 -
CASSYSTQTPGYEQYF TGTGCCAGCAGTTACTCGACGCAGACCCCGGGGTACGAGCAGTACTTC TRBV6-2/TRBV6-3 - TRBJ2-7 -
CASSESTSGIETQYF TGCGCCAGCAGTGAGTCGACTAGCGGGATTGAGACCCAGTACTTC TRBV10-1 TRBD2 TRBJ2-5 -
CASSPGTEMNTEAFF TGCGCCAGCAGTCCTGGGACAGAAATGAACACTGAAGCTTTCTTT TRBV10-1 TRBD1 TRBJ1-1 few
CSARDVWEHF TGCAGTGCTAGAGATGTCTGGGAGCACTTC TRBV20-1 - TRBJ2-5 -
CASSDGQDYGYTF TGTGCCAGTAGCGATGGACAGGACTATGGCTACACCTTC TRBV19 TRBD1 TRBJ1-2 -
CASSTLINSPLHF TGTGCCAGCAGTACGCTAATTAATTCACCCCTCCACTTT TRBV12-3/TRBV12-4 - TRBJ1-6 -
CASSLDGGNQPQHF TGCGCCAGCAGCTTGGATGGAGGCAATCAGCCCCAGCATTTT TRBV5-1 - TRBJ1-5 -
CASSLYLQGFGNTIYF TGTGCCAGCAGCTTGTACCTGCAGGGCTTTGGAAACACCATATATTTT TRBV5-5 - TRBJ1-3 -
CASSYVAGGQGETQYF TGCGCCAGCAGCTACGTAGCGGGAGGGCAAGGAGAGACCCAGTACTTC TRBV5-1 TRBD2 TRBJ2-5 -
CASSDSGKIIERFF TGTGCCAGCAGTGATTCCGGGAAGATAATCGAGCGGTTCTTC TRBV25-1 - TRBJ2-1 -
CASSFPTSGRSDEQFF TGTGCCAGCAGCTTCCCGACTAGCGGGAGGTCGGATGAGCAGTTCTTC TRBV7-2 TRBD2 TRBJ2-1 -
CASSLQRSLAEQFF TGCGCCAGCAGCTTGCAGCGAAGTCTTGCTGAGCAGTTCTTC TRBV5-1 - TRBJ2-1 -
CASSPPGQKAGGGTGELFF TGTGCCAGTAGTCCTCCGGGACAGAAAGCGGGAGGAGGAACCGGGGAGCTGTTTTTT TRBV19 TRBD2 TRBJ2-2 -
CASSKGIGRDNQPQHF TGTGCCAGCAGCAAAGGTATAGGGAGGGACAATCAGCCCCAGCATTTT TRBV21-1 - TRBJ1-5 -
CASSQDRRQDYGYTF TGTGCCAGCAGCCAAGATAGGCGACAGGACTATGGCTACACCTTC TRBV4-2 - TRBJ1-2 -